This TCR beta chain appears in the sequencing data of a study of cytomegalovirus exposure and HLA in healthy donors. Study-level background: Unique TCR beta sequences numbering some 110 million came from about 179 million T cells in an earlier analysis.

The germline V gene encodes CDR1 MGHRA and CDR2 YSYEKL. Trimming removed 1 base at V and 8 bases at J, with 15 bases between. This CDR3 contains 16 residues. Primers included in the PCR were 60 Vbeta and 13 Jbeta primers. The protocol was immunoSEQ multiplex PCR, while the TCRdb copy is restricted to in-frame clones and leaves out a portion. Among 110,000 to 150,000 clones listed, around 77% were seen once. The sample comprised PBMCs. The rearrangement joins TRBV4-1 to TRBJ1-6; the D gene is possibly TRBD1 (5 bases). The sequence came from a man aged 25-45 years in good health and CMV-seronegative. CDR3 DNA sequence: TGCGCCAGCAGCCAAGTCCCAGCGGGGGGAGATTCACCCCTCCACTTT. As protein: CASSQVPAGGDSPLHF.